This T cell receptor beta chain was identified during a study of blood T cells in healthy people across ages. Germline V gene sequence: CDR1 KGHSH, CDR2 LQKENI. The CDR3 spans 19 residues. J gave up 3 bases and V 1 base, and 13 bases lay outside the gene matches. The second PCR ran roughly 6 to 12 cycles with a sample-barcoded 5' primer and J-beta primers. TCRdb redid the calling of the 5' RACE reads with MiXCR, one entry per CDR3 protein. The sample has around 800,000 distinct CDR3 sequences; 53% are singletons. The sequenced sample was blood. The clonotype comes from an elderly man in good health. V and J are TRBV18 and TRBJ2-3, with TRBD1 matching 10 bases. The CDR3 region is CASSPRVGGTGAKTDTQYF. CDR3 nucleotide sequence: TGTGCCAGCTCACCACGAGTTGGGGGGACAGGGGCGAAGACAGATACGCAGTATTTT.